Presented here are 24 T cell receptor beta chains from one specimen sequenced in a study of cytomegalovirus exposure and HLA in healthy donors. Profiling relied on immunoSEQ multiplex PCR, and the TCRdb table lists in-frame clones only, not all of them. The sample lists over 150,000 clones, 85% occurring once. The sample taken for sequencing was PBMCs. The receptors originated from a man between 18 and 35 years old in good health and CMV-seropositive.

The chain links TRBV29-1 to TRBJ2-7, with TRBD1 as a possible D gene (5 bases). V dropped 6 bases and J dropped 0 bases, with 9 bases sitting between them. CDR1 is SQVTM and CDR2 is ANQGSEA in the germline V gene. CDR3 size: 12 residues. The CDR3 is CSVLGPSYEQYF. CDR3 DNA sequence: TGCAGCGTCTTGGGGCCCTCCTACGAGCAGTACTTC.

The genes are TRBV2 and TRBJ1-4, with 9 bases that match TRBD1. The CDR3 sequence is 14 residues long. Trimming removed 6 bases from V and 5 bases from J; junction bases left unmatched: 4. From germline, CDR1 is SNHLY and CDR2 FYNNEI. CDR3 residues: CASSTGTGNEKLFF. The DNA of the CDR3 is TGTGCCAGCAGCACCGGGACAGGGAATGAAAAACTGTTTTTT.

The chain employs TRBV27 and TRBJ2-6; TRBD1 agrees at 7 bases. The germline V gene has CDR1 MNHEY and CDR2 SMNVEV (reference sequence). V lost 7 bases to trimming and J lost 0 bases; unmatched junction nucleotides: 3. This CDR3 contains 15 residues. In DNA form, the CDR3 reads TGTGCCAGCATGACAGGGAGCTCTGGGGCCAACGTCCTGACTTTC. Its protein is CASMTGSSGANVLTF.

The chain uses TRBV13 and TRBJ2-3; no firm D call. CDR3 length equals 12 residues. The V end lost 6 bases, the J end lost 2 bases, and 6 bases lay between the germline ends. Germline lookup yields CDR1 PRHDT and CDR2 FYEKMQ (reference sequence). The CDR3 region is CASRYLTDTQYF. In nucleotides, the CDR3 is TGTGCCAGCAGATATCTCACAGATACGCAGTATTTT.

The chain carries TRBV18 and TRBJ1-2; 8 positions agree with TRBD1. Per the germline V gene, CDR1 is KGHSH and CDR2 is LQKENI. The CDR3 is 15 amino acids. J was trimmed by 4 bases and V by 3 bases; bases with no gene match: 7. CDR3 DNA sequence: TGTGCCAGCTCACCCGAACCCCAGGGGGCCTATGGCTACACCTTC. Encoded protein: CASSPEPQGAYGYTF.

The table lists this clone with a count of one. This chain links TRBV5-1 with TRBJ1-5; perhaps TRBD1 as D (6 bases). Germline V gene sequence: CDR1 SGHRS, CDR2 YFSETQ. The CDR3 is 13 residues long. The V and J ends lost 8 bases and 2 bases respectively, with 11 bases between them. The CDR3 region is CASSAGGNQPQHF. The DNA for the CDR3 is TGCGCCAGTTCGGCAGGGGGCAATCAGCCCCAGCATTTT.

CDR3 sequence reads: CASSLMDGSGTDTQYF. Here the CDR3 DNA reads TGTGCCAGCAGTTTAATGGACGGGAGTGGCACAGATACGCAGTATTTT. The chain employs TRBV27 and TRBJ2-3; D perhaps matches TRBD2 (6 bases). Trimming took off 2 bases at V and 1 base at J, with 13 bases between the two ends. The length of the CDR3 is 16 residues. Germline CDR1 and CDR2: MNHEY and SMNVEV (reference sequence).

This clone was counted once. The chain couples TRBV6-1 to TRBJ2-7, with D possibly being TRBD1 (5 bases). Trimming took off 7 bases at V and 5 bases at J, with 12 bases between the two ends. This CDR3 region has 12 residues. Germline CDR1 is MNHNS and CDR2 is SASEGT. The CDR3 spells CASKRTYDEQYF. The CDR3 bases are TGTGCCAGCAAGAGGACATACGACGAGCAGTACTTC.

V gene TRBV6-1 combines with J gene TRBJ2-7, with 7 bases identical to TRBD1. Germline trimming cut 7 bases from V and 0 bases from J; bases unmatched to any gene: 9. This CDR3 region has 15 residues. Looked up from germline, CDR1 is MNHNS and CDR2 is SASEGT. The CDR3 here is CASTSGGPTSYEQYF. DNA of the CDR3: TGTGCCAGCACCTCAGGGGGACCAACCTCCTACGAGCAGTACTTC.

The V call is TRBV13, the J call TRBJ1-3, with 7 nucleotides matching TRBD1. Per the germline V gene, CDR1 is PRHDT and CDR2 is FYEKMQ (reference sequence). After removal of 4 bases from V and 3 bases from J, the junction contained 3 bases not matched to a gene. There are 14 residues in the CDR3. DNA of the CDR3: TGTGCCAGCAGCTATTCAGGGGGTGGAAACACCATATATTTT. Translating gives CASSYSGGGNTIYF.

The rearrangement joins TRBV11-2 to TRBJ1-4; possibly TRBD1 for D (5 bases). The CDR3 consists of 12 residues. The V end was cut by 5 bases, the J end by 11 bases, with 12 bases between. Germline-derived CDR1 and CDR2 are SGHAT and FQNNGV. In nucleotides, the CDR3 is TGTGCCAGCAGCGCCCAGGGTTATAAACTGTTTTTT. It specifies CASSAQGYKLFF.

As regards this clone: Since no conserved phenylalanine or tryptophan closes the CDR3, a read error is the likely cause. Because the CDR3's place on the DNA is in doubt, the DNA is left out and the CDR3 is given as listed by TCRdb. The chain couples TRBV6-5 to TRBJ1-1. The CDR3 contains 13 residues when both ends are counted. Germline-derived CDR1 and CDR2 are MNHEY and SVGAGI. This CDR3 reads CASSPTVDRVYSI.

The genes are TRBV4-1 and TRBJ1-1; a possible D gene is TRBD1 (6 bases). The CDR3 extends over 15 amino acids. CDR1 and CDR2 from the germline V gene are MGHRA and YSYEKL. V shed 2 bases and J shed 5 bases, with 15 bases lying between them. CDR3 bases: TGCGCCAGCAGCCAAATAATGGGGGCAAAAACTGAAGCTTTCTTT. It codes for CASSQIMGAKTEAFF.

This clone was seen more than once but under ten times. The chain links TRBV9 to TRBJ2-5, with TRBD2 matching 7 bases. V lost 1 base, J lost 1 base, and 4 bases stayed unmatched. The germline CDR1 and CDR2 sequences are SGDLS and YYNGEE. CDR3 length: 15 residues. CDR3 nucleotide sequence: TGTGCCAGCAGCGTAACGGGCGGGGGCCAAGAGACCCAGTACTTC. Its protein product is CASSVTGGGQETQYF.

The chain recombines TRBV15 with TRBJ2-2; a weak D match, TRBD2 (5 bases). Germline V gives CDR1 LNHNV, CDR2 YYDKDF (reference sequence). The CDR3 covers 15 residues. Deletions cut 8 bases from V and 0 bases from J, with 13 bases between. In DNA form, the CDR3 reads TGTGCCACCGACAACGGGGATACGAACACCGGGGAGCTGTTTTTT. This codes for CATDNGDTNTGELFF.

The rearrangement uses TRBV10-1 and TRBJ2-7; D could derive from TRBD1 or TRBD2 (6 bases each). This CDR3 is 14 amino acids long. Per the germline V gene, CDR1 is WNHNN and CDR2 is SYGVQD (reference sequence). Trimming left V 4 bases short and J 2 bases short, with 12 bases between. CDR3: CASSGSGAPYEQYF. The CDR3 DNA follows: TGCGCCAGCAGTGGGTCGGGGGCCCCCTACGAGCAGTACTTC.

The chain is built from TRBV5-1 and TRBJ1-1; D remains unclear. This CDR3 has 12 amino acids. Germline assignment: CDR1 SGHRS and CDR2 YFSETQ. The V end lost 3 bases, the J end lost 5 bases, and 8 bases lay between the germline ends. CDR3 protein: CASSSAGTEAFF. DNA for the CDR3: TGCGCCAGCAGCTCGGCGGGGACTGAAGCTTTCTTT.

This sequence joins TRBV11-3 and TRBJ2-1, with 14 bases aligning to TRBD2. With 5 bases clipped from V and 6 bases from J, the junction kept 3 bases outside the gene matches. Germline V gene lookup returns CDR1 SGHNT and CDR2 YENEEA. The CDR3 is 15 amino acids. CDR3 sequence: CASSPGLAGANEQFF. The CDR3 nucleotides read TGTGCCAGCAGCCCGGGACTAGCGGGAGCCAATGAGCAGTTCTTC.

V gene TRBV6-5 combines with J gene TRBJ1-3; D remains ambiguous. CDR1 is MNHEY, CDR2 SVGAGI, per germline. V lost 7 bases and J lost 0, with 4 bases in between. The CDR3 consists of 12 residues. The CDR3 sequence is CASTSSGNTIYF. DNA for the CDR3: TGTGCCAGCACCAGCTCTGGAAACACCATATATTTT.

This clone has a single count. The chain recombines TRBV5-4 with TRBJ2-2; 14 positions agree with TRBD2. The CDR3 is 18 residues long. Germline V gene sequence: CDR1 SGHNT, CDR2 YYREEE (reference sequence). Germline trimming cut 1 base from V and 4 bases from J; bases unmatched to any gene: 6. CDR3 bases: TGTGCCAGCAGCTTGAGACTAGCGGGGGGGTCCAGCACCGGGGAGCTGTTTTTT. Translated, it gives CASSLRLAGGSSTGELFF.

V usage is TRBV9 and J usage is TRBJ2-1; D may be TRBD2 (5 bases). Germline CDR1 SGDLS, CDR2 YYNGEE. The length of the CDR3 is 15 residues. The ends were cut back, 1 base at V and 0 bases at J, with 8 bases in the middle. CDR3 nucleotide sequence: TGTGCCAGCAGCGTAACCAGCGGCTCCTACAATGAGCAGTTCTTC. Translated, it gives CASSVTSGSYNEQFF. Together with reference TRBV9 and TRBJ2-1, the CDR3 gives the full variable domain: DSGVTQTPKHLITATGQRVTLRCSPRSGDLSVYWYQQSLDQGLQFLIQYYNGEERAKGNILERFSAQQFPDLHSELNLSSLELGDSALYFCASSVTSGSYNEQFFGPGTRLTVL.

The V call is TRBV29-1, the J call TRBJ1-1; 7 nucleotides agree with TRBD1. The CDR3 length is 14 residues. Germline CDR1 is SQVTM and CDR2 is ANQGSEA. The J segment lost 1 base and the V segment lost 5 bases, leaving 7 bases of the junction unmatched. CDR3 sequence: CSVSQGVENTEAFF. In DNA form, the CDR3 reads TGCAGCGTTAGTCAGGGGGTGGAGAACACTGAAGCTTTCTTT.

The chain links TRBV5-8 to TRBJ1-4, with D perhaps TRBD1 (6 bases). The CDR3 is made up of 17 amino acids. The germline CDR1 and CDR2 sequences are SGHTS and YDEGEE. Trimming removed 0 bases from V and 3 bases from J, with 15 bases in between. The CDR3 here is CASSLGQGRRANEKLFF. The DNA for the CDR3 is TGTGCCAGCAGCTTGGGCCAGGGGCGCCGGGCTAATGAAAAACTGTTTTTT.

CDR3 loop: CASSPGQAGRETQYF. The CDR3 DNA reads as TGTGCCAGCTCACCGGGACAGGCTGGGAGGGAGACCCAGTACTTC. The gene calls are TRBV18 and TRBJ2-5; 8 bases fit TRBD1. The CDR3 runs 15 residues. Germline assignment: CDR1 KGHSH and CDR2 LQKENI. V was pared by 3 bases and J by 5 bases, with 8 bases of the junction left unmatched. Full variable domain (rest looked up from reference TRBV18 and TRBJ2-5): NAGVMQNPRHLVRRRGQEARLRCSPMKGHSHVYWYRQLPEEGLKFMVYLQKENIIDESGMPKERFSAEFPKEGPSILRIQQVVRGDSAAYFCASSPGQAGRETQYFGPGTRLLVL.